Included here is one T cell receptor (beta chain) sequence, with context. What this receptor recognizes is not known. No base qualities exist here, and no much larger clone lies one base off it. The library was generated by the immunoSEQ multiplex PCR assay. TCRdb stores this immuneACCESS table with in-frame sequences only. Part of the clones is absent; in the studies checked, under half of the shortfall reflects unresolved V genes, and no reason is known for the rest. The sample records about 120,000 clones, around 90% of which are singletons. About 2.5% of the sample is taken by the ten largest. The record originates from a study of control samples from healthy donors and cancer patients (dated by TCRdb to 2018 to 2021). The germline V gene gives CDR1 as SNHLY and CDR2 as FYNNEI. The CDR3 spans 15 residues, from the cysteine through the phenylalanine. Of all the DNA, just the CDR3 is kept, 45 bases in frame from base 1. From V the trimming removes 6 bases and from J it removes 4 bases, while the gene matches leave 9 bases of the junction unaccounted for.

The sequence derives from a man aged 35 to 55 in good health. The chain is assembled from TRBV2 and TRBJ1-2, and TRBD1 aligns with 9 junction nucleotides. Sequenced sample: blood. In nucleotides, the sequence is TGTGCCAGCAGGGATAGGGACAGGGATGCCTATGGCTACACCTTC. Protein translation: CASRDRDRDAYGYTF.